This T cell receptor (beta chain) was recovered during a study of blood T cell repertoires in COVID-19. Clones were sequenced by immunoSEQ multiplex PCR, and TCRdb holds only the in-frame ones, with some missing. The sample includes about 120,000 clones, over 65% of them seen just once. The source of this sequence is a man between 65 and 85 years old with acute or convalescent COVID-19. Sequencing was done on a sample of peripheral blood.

The CDR3 DNA reads as TGTGCCAGTAGGAGAGGACAGGACCACGAGCAGTACTTC. Translation: CASRRGQDHEQYF. The chain uses TRBV19 and TRBJ2-7; 7 nucleotides line up with TRBD1. The CDR3 length is 13 residues. After removal of 6 bases from V and 5 bases from J, the junction contained 7 bases not matched to a gene. CDR1 and CDR2 (germline): LNHDA, SQIVND (reference sequence).